This TCR beta chain was profiled in a study of identical twins (dated by TCRdb to 2016 to 2017). Context from the whole study: The study deep-sequenced TCR alpha and beta repertoires from monozygotic twins, unrelated adults of various ages and cord blood to test whether fetal clonotypes persist. Replicate twin experiments were performed at different times using different library preparation protocols to rule out contamination.

The method behind the library was 5' RACE. This sample was sequenced with an Illumina HiSeq 2000. A universal primer binding site was introduced by template switching, and a unique molecular identifier was present in the final cDNA, enabling accurate counting of TCR cDNA molecules. First-strand cDNA for TCR alpha and beta chains was synthesized from specific primers in the conserved constant-segment region. To control for contamination, every cDNA library was double barcoded, receiving both a SMART-Mk sample barcode and Illumina barcodes. TruSeq adapter sequences, together with Illumina sample barcodes, were added in two successive PCR steps. The TCR alpha and beta cDNA libraries were sequenced on the Illumina HiSeq platform using custom primers. Concerning the study's data processing: Unique molecular identifiers were extracted from raw reads with MiGEC, and CDR3 positions were determined with MiXCR. For each individual, recombination models were inferred using an EM algorithm with the repgenHMM and IGoR tools. The tcR package in R was used for shared clonotype analysis, with sharing normalized by the product of cloneset sizes. To study raw recombination without the effects of thymic and clonal selection, out-of-frame nonproductive sequences were analyzed. TCRdb trimmed public reads at Q25 via fastp, called clones via MiXCR and kept in-frame beta chains. Identical CDR3 proteins give one entry, which carries the most common genes and DNA. TCRdb's processing, not the authors', yielded these V and J calls. The table for this sample lists a few hundred thousand distinct CDR3 sequences; over 9.5% of them were counted only once. The leading ten clones occupy approximately 9.1% of the sample.

The study at large found these results: Out-of-frame TCR alpha sharing in monozygotic twins was systematically underestimated by recombination models, whereas sharing between unrelated individuals was in agreement with the recombination models. Out-of-frame TCR alpha sequences shared between twins showed an excess of low generation-probability sequences compared with coincidental sharing between unrelated individuals. Because the same donors could not be followed over many years, the conclusions relied on cross-sectional statistical analysis. Zero-insertion analyses could be partly confounded by invariant T cells such as MAIT and iNKT, though diverse VJ usage argued against such confounding for most clonotypes. In beta out-of-frame sequences, excess twin sharing was weaker, because having fewer shared sequences lowered the signal-to-noise ratio. Fewer insertions were carried by abundant cord blood beta clonotypes; a weaker similar trend was observed in young adult naive repertoires, while no such trend was observed in memory repertoires.

Every donor was a healthy Caucasian. Using Miltenyi CD45RO+ enrichment and human naive T-cell isolation kits, memory (CD45RO+) and naive T cells were isolated from PBMC. This clonotype was detected many times. The antigen this receptor binds is unknown. Base quality data are lacking; no much larger clone is found one base away. Sequencing was carried out using memory T cells sorted from blood. Explained via the paper, the cell subset or site label denotes: CD45RO+ enriched T cells. This receptor was identified in a man aged 45-65 years in good health.

The DNA sequence follows: TGTGCCACCAGCAGAGATTTTTTTGGCGGAAGCAATCAGCCCCAGCATTTT. Its translation is CATSRDFFGGSNQPQHF. The chain employs TRBV15 and TRBJ1-5; the D gene cannot be resolved reliably. A distance of 13 bases separates the germline ends of V and J, which lose 0 bases and 1 base respectively. The cysteine opens and the phenylalanine closes a CDR3 of 17 amino acids. CDR3 DNA only is kept here, 51 bases in frame from base 1. Per the germline V gene (reference sequence), LNHNV is the CDR1 and YYDKDF is the CDR2.